This is a list of T cell receptor beta chains from one sample in a study of shared clonotypes between healthy human individuals. Sequencing used immunoSEQ multiplex PCR; TCRdb keeps in-frame clones, though not all of them. The table records 520,000 or so clones, approximately 79% of them present only once. The sequencing input was PBMCs. Receptor source: a woman aged 35 to 49 in good health. Some clones in this sample may be carry-over from other donors' samples. The CDR3 runs from the conserved cysteine through the conserved F or W. Fields, in order: V gene, J gene, D gene, CDR3 DNA, CDR3 protein. A D gene is named only where the DNA matches it firmly.

>TRBV4-1|TRBJ2-2|TRBD2
TGCGCCAGCAGCCGGCGACTAGCGGGAGGCCGGAACACCGGGGAGCTGTTTTTT
CASSRRLAGGRNTGELFF
>TRBV19|TRBJ2-3|TRBD2
TGTGCCAGTATCATTGGGCCTAGCGGGCCCTTAGAGGGAGATACGCAGTATTTT
CASIIGPSGPLEGDTQYF
>TRBV7-8|TRBJ2-3|.
TGTGCCAGCAGAACCAAGAGAGAGAGCACAGATACGCAGTATTTT
CASRTKRESTDTQYF
>TRBV5-1|TRBJ2-3|.
TGCGCCAGCAGCTTGGAGGGCTCAGGGGCGTTCGTCACAGATACGCAGTATTTT
CASSLEGSGAFVTDTQYF
>TRBV5-4|TRBJ2-1|TRBD2
TGTGCCAGCAGCTTGGCGACGGGAGGATGGAATGAGCAGTTCTTC
CASSLATGGWNEQFF
>TRBV5-1|TRBJ2-1|TRBD1
TGCGCCAGCAGCTTCGACAGGGGGGACAATGAGCAGTTCTTC
CASSFDRGDNEQFF
>TRBV6-1|TRBJ1-4|.
TGTGCCAGCAGTGAAAGGACTGGCCAAGTGGGAAAACTGTTTTTT
CASSERTGQVGKLFF
>TRBV16|TRBJ2-1|TRBD1
TGTGCCAGCAGCCGGGGACAGGGAGGCAATGAGCAGTTCTTC
CASSRGQGGNEQFF
>TRBV18|TRBJ1-5|TRBD1
TGTGCCAGCTCACCTACAGGGGGCGCAGATCAGCCCCAGCATTTT
CASSPTGGADQPQHF
>TRBV9|TRBJ2-4|.
TGTGCCAGCAGCGCGGCCGGGACAAACAAAAACATTCAGTACTTC
CASSAAGTNKNIQYF
>TRBV6-4|TRBJ2-2|.
TGTGCCAGCAGAATAAAGGACAGATACACCGGGGAGCTGTTTTTT
CASRIKDRYTGELFF
>TRBV25-1|TRBJ1-1|.
TGTGCCAGCAGTGAATTGACGGGGTTTAGCACTGAAGCTTTCTTT
CASSELTGFSTEAFF
>TRBV29-1|TRBJ2-7|.
TGCAGCGTCCGAGGACAGTCCGGGAAAATGAACGAGCAGTACTTC
CSVRGQSGKMNEQYF
>TRBV9|TRBJ2-2|TRBD2
TGTGCCAGCAGAGCGGGAGGGGAGACCGGGGAGCTGTTTTTT
CASRAGGETGELFF
>TRBV7-9|TRBJ2-1|.
TGTGCCAGCAGCTCGCCCCGGGGGAATGAGCAGTTCTTC
CASSSPRGNEQFF
>TRBV30|TRBJ1-1|TRBD1
TGTGCCTGGAGTGCCTCCTTGGACAGGGCGACTTTCTTT
CAWSASLDRATFF